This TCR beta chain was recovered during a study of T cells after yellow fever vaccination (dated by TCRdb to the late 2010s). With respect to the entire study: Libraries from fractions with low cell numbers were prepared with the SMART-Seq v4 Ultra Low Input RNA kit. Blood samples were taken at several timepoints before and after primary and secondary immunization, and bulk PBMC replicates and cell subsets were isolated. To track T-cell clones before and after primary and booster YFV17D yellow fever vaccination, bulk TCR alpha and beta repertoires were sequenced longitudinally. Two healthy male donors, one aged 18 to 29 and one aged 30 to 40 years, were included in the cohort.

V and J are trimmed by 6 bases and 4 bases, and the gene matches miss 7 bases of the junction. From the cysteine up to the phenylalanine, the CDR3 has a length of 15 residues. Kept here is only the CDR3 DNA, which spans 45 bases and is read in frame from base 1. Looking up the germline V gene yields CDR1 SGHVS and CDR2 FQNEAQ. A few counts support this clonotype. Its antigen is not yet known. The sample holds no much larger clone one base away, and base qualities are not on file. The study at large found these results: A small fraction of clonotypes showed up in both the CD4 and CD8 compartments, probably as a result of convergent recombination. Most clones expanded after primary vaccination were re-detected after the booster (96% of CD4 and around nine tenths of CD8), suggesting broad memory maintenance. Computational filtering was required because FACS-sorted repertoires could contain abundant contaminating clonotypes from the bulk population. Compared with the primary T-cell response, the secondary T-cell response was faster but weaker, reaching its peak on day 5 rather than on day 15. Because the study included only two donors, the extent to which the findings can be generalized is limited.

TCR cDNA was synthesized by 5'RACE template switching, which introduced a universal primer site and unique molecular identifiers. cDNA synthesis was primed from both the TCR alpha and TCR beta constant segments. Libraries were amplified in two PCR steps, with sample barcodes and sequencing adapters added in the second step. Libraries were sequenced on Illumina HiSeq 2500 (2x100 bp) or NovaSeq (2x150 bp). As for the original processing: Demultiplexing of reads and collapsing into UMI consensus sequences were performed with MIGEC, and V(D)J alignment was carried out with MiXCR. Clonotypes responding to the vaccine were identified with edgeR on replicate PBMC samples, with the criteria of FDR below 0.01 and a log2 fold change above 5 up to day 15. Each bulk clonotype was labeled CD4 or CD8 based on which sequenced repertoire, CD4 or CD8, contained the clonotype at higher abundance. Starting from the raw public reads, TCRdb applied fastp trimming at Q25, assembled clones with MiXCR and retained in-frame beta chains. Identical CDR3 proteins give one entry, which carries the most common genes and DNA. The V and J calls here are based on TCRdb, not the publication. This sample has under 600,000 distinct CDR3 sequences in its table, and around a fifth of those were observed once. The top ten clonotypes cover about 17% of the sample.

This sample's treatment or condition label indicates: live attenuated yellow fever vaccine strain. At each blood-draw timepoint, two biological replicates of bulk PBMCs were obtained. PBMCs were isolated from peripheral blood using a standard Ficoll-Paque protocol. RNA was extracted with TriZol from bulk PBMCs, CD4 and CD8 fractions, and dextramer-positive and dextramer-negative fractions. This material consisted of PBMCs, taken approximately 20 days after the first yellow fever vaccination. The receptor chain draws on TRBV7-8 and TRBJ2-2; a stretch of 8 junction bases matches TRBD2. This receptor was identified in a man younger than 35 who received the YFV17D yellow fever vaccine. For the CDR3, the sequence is CASSAPGGGTGELFF. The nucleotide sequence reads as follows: TGTGCCAGCAGTGCGCCGGGGGGGGGCACCGGGGAGCTGTTTTTT. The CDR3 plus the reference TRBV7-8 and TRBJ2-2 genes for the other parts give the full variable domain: GAGVSQSPRYKVAKRGQDVALRCDPISGHVSLFWYQQALGQGPEFLTYFQNEAQLDKSGLPSDRFFAERPEGSVSTLKIQRTQQEDSAVYLCASSAPGGGTGELFFGEGSRLTVL.